This note documents a single T cell receptor beta chain sequence. The clone's antigen remains unknown. The input lacks base qualities; no much larger clone sits a single base away. The data originate from a study of T cell repertoires in cytomegalovirus infection (dated by TCRdb to about 2019). Concerning the study at large: Donor HLA type was relevant to the analysis, as public TCR beta signatures indicated carriage of CMV infection together with the matching HLA type.

The reads were generated on an Illumina HiSeq 1500. Clones were called with MiXCR by TCRdb after fastp trimmed the public reads at Q25, and only in-frame beta chains were retained. Here each entry gathers all rows of one CDR3 protein and keeps the most common genes and DNA. The sample table records about 180,000 distinct CDR3 sequences; around 15% of these occur just once. The ten largest clonotypes hold 25% to 30% of the sample. The germline V gene supplies CDR1 MNHNS and CDR2 SASEGT. The CDR3 contains 13 residues, cysteine and phenylalanine counted. Just CDR3 DNA is preserved here, 39 bases in frame from base 1. Trimming removed 5 bases from V and 6 bases from J; the gene matches leave 4 bases unexplained. Findings and caveats that apply to the study as a whole: The ex vivo response was dominated by HLA-C-restricted CMV-specific TCR beta clonotypes, which also provided the single most frequent clonotype in two of eight donors. In both this cohort and an independent cohort of under 450 donors, the cumulative frequency of public TCR beta family members distinguished carriers of CMV infection plus the relevant HLA type.

The chain is assembled from TRBV6-1 and TRBJ2-1; TRBD1 fits 7 bases in the junction. The sample taken for sequencing was PBMCs. The sequence came from a human donor in good health (CMV status not recorded). Some clones in this sample may be carry-over from other donors' samples. CDR3 sequence: CASSWGQFNEQFF. The DNA sequence is given as TGTGCCAGCAGTTGGGGACAGTTCAATGAGCAGTTCTTC.